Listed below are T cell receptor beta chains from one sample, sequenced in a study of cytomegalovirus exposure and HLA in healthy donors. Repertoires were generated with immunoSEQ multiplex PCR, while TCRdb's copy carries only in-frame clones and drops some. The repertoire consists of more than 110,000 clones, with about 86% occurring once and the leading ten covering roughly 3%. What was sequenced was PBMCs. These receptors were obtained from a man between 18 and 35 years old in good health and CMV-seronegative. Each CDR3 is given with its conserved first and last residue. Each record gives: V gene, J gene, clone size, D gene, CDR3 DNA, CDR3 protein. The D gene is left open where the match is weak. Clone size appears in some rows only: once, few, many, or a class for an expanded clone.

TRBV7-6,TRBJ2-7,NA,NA,TGTGCCAGCAGTCTGCGACAGACTTACGACGGCGAGCAGTACTTC,CASSLRQTYDGEQYF
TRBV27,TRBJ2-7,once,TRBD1,TGTGCCAGCAGTTTATACGAGGGGGCTGGGGACGAGCAGTACTTC,CASSLYEGAGDEQYF
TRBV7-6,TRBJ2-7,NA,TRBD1,TGTGCCAGCAGCTTTCGGGGACAGTCCTACGAGCAGTACTTC,CASSFRGQSYEQYF
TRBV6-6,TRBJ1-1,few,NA,TGTGCCAGCAGTCCGGGGAACACTGAAGCTTTCTTT,CASSPGNTEAFF
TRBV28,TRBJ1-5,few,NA,TGTGCCAGCAGCTGGGCGAATCAGCCCCAGCATTTT,CASSWANQPQHF
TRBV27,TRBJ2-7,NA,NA,TGTGCCAGCAGTTTATCGGGACACAAGCCCTACGAGCAGTACTTC,CASSLSGHKPYEQYF
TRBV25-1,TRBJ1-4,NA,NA,TGTGCCAGCAGTGTGGGGGGGAGTAATGAAAAACTGTTTTTT,CASSVGGSNEKLFF
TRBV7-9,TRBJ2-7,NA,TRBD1,TGTGCCAGCAGATTTACCGGGACAGGGGGAAACGAGCAGTACTTC,CASRFTGTGGNEQYF
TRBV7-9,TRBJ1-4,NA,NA,TGTGCCAGCAGCTCAGGGGATTGGAACTGGCCCGGGGATGAAAAACTGTTTTTT,CASSSGDWNWPGDEKLFF
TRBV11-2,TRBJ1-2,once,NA,TGTGCCAGCAGCCCCACTCGCGGCAGGGTGTGGGACTATGGCTACACCTTC,CASSPTRGRVWDYGYTF
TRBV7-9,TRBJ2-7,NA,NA,TGTGCCAGCAGCTCCATCGGACAGTCCTACGAGCAGTACTTC,CASSSIGQSYEQYF
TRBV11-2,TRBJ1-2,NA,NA,TGTGCCAGCAGCTCAATTAAATTGGAACAGGGAAGAGATGGCTACACCTTC,CASSSIKLEQGRDGYTF
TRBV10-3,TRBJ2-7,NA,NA,TGTGCCATCAGTGAATTTTTGCGGGGGCGGGATACCTACGAGCAGTACTTC,CAISEFLRGRDTYEQYF
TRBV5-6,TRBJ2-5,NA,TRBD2,TGTGCCAGCAGCTTGGACGCTAGCGGGAGTGTAGTGGAGACCCAGTACTTC,CASSLDASGSVVETQYF
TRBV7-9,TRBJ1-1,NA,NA,TGTGCCAGCAAGGCACCCTTGGATATTCGGGACACTGAAGCTTTCTTT,CASKAPLDIRDTEAFF
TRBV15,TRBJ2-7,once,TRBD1,TGTGCCACCAGCGGAGACAGGGGTTCCTACGAGCAGTACTTC,CATSGDRGSYEQYF
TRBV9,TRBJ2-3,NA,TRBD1,TGTGCCAGCAGCGCCGGACAGGGCGATACGCAGTATTTT,CASSAGQGDTQYF
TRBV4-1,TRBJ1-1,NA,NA,TGCGCCAGCAGCCAAGATGAGGGCAGGTGGAACACTGAAGCTTTCTTT,CASSQDEGRWNTEAFF
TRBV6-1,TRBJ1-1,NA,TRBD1,TGTGCCAGCAGTGTTGCGGGACAGGGGTACACTGAAGCTTTCTTT,CASSVAGQGYTEAFF
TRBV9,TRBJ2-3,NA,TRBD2,TGTGCCTCTAAGGGAGGGCTAGCGGAGAGCGGGGACACAGATACGCAGTATTTT,CASKGGLAESGDTDTQYF
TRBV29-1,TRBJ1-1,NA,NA,TGCAGCGTTGGCCTCACATCAATGAACACTGAAGCTTTCTTT,CSVGLTSMNTEAFF
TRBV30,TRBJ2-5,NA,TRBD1,TGTGCCTGGAGGGACAGGGGTCGAGAGACCCAGTACTTC,CAWRDRGRETQYF
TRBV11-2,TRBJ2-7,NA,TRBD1,TGTGCCAGCAGTAAAAGACAGGGGATGAACGAGCAGTACTTC,CASSKRQGMNEQYF
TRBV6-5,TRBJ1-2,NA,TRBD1,TGTGCCAGCAGTGGAACGGGACAGCCCCTCTATGGCTACACCTTC,CASSGTGQPLYGYTF
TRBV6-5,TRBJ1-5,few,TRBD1,TGTGCCAGCAGTCGACAGGGGGATCAGCCCCAGCATTTT,CASSRQGDQPQHF
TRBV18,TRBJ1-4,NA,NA,TGTGCCAGCTCACTGGGCAGTAATGAAAAACTGTTTTTT,CASSLGSNEKLFF
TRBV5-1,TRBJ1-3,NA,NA,TGCGCCAGCAGCTTGGCTGCGGCGCGCTCTGGAAACACCATATATTTT,CASSLAAARSGNTIYF
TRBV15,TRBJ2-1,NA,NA,TGTGCCACCAGCAGAGGGCGCTTGGGGAGCATCGGTGAGCAGTTCTTC,CATSRGRLGSIGEQFF
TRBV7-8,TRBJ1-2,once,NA,TGTGCCAGCAGCCAAGGGGGACGTGGGTTGCTATATGGCTACACCTTC,CASSQGGRGLLYGYTF
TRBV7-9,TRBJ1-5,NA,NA,TGTGCCAGCAGCCACAGAGACGATCAGCCCCAGCATTTT,CASSHRDDQPQHF
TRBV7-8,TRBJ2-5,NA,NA,TGTGCCAGCAGCAAGTCCGGGACACAAGAGACCCAGTACTTC,CASSKSGTQETQYF
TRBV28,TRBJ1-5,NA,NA,TGTGCCAGCAGTTTATCCGGTTTCAATCAGCCCCAGCATTTT,CASSLSGFNQPQHF
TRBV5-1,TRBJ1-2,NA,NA,TGCGCCAGCAGCTTGAGACAGAGAGATGGCTACACCTTC,CASSLRQRDGYTF
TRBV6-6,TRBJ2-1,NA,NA,TGTGCCAGCAGTCCGGGTTATGAGCAGTTCTTC,CASSPGYEQFF
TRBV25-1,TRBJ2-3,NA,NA,TGTGCCAGCAGCCGAATATCAGCTAGCGCGAACACAGATACGCAGTATTTT,CASSRISASANTDTQYF
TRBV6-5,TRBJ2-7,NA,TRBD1,TGTGCCAGCAGTTCCCGACAGGGGGCTATGTACGAGCAGTACTTC,CASSSRQGAMYEQYF
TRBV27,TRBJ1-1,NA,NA,TGTGCCAGCAGTGGGCACGTTAGTGCTGAAGCTTTCTTT,CASSGHVSAEAFF
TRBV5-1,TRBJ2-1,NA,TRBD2,TGCGCCAGCAGCCAGACTAGCGGGAGGCCCAGCTCCTACAATGAGCAGTTCTTC,CASSQTSGRPSSYNEQFF
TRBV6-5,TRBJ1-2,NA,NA,TGTGCCAGCAGTTACCGGGGGGGCTACACCTTC,CASSYRGGYTF
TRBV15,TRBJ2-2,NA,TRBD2,TGTGCCACCAGCAGACGCGGACTAGCGTCCCCCGGGGAGCTGTTTTTT,CATSRRGLASPGELFF